These T cell receptor beta chains were read from a single sample in a study of vaccination and CD4 T cells after COVID-19. TCRdb reanalysed the PCR reads using MiXCR and keeps one entry per CDR3 protein. The data hold some 10,000 distinct CDR3 sequences, with 76% observed a single time. Antigen specificity for these receptors is unknown. Sequencing was performed on CD4+ T cells from blood, cultured in vitro. These TCRs come from a human donor who had recovered from COVID-19. CDR3s include the opening cysteine and the closing phenylalanine or tryptophan. The D gene is left open where the match is weak. Clone size, where shown, is once, few, many, or a class for clones that have expanded.

j_gene: TRBJ2-1
abundance: .
v_gene: TRBV29-1
d_gene: .
CDR3nt: TGCAGCGTCGCTAACGGACAGCAAAATGAGCAGTTCTTC
CDR3aa: CSVANGQQNEQFF

j_gene: TRBJ2-7
abundance: few
v_gene: TRBV7-3
d_gene: .
CDR3nt: TGTGCCAGCAGCCTCCAAGGGGGGCCCCCGGACGAGCAGTACTTC
CDR3aa: CASSLQGGPPDEQYF

j_gene: TRBJ1-2
abundance: .
v_gene: TRBV6-1
d_gene: .
CDR3nt: TGTGCCAGCAGTGAAGCAGGGTATGGCTACACCTTC
CDR3aa: CASSEAGYGYTF

j_gene: TRBJ2-7
abundance: .
v_gene: TRBV27
d_gene: .
CDR3nt: TGTGCCAGCAGTCTCAGGGGCCCCGGGGACGAGCAGTACTTC
CDR3aa: CASSLRGPGDEQYF

j_gene: TRBJ1-2
abundance: .
v_gene: TRBV6-1
d_gene: .
CDR3nt: TGTGCCAGCAGTGAAAGTGGGTACTATTTCGGCTACACCTTC
CDR3aa: CASSESGYYFGYTF

j_gene: TRBJ1-4
abundance: medium-sized
v_gene: TRBV7-9
d_gene: TRBD1
CDR3nt: TGTGCCAGCAGCGGTCTGAGGGGGCGAGGTAATGAAAAACTGTTTTTT
CDR3aa: CASSGLRGRGNEKLFF

j_gene: TRBJ1-1
abundance: .
v_gene: TRBV27
d_gene: TRBD1
CDR3nt: TGTGCCAGCAGTTTAACAGGGGAGGGAACTGAAGCTTTCTTT
CDR3aa: CASSLTGEGTEAFF

j_gene: TRBJ1-2
abundance: .
v_gene: TRBV6-1
d_gene: .
CDR3nt: TGTGCCGCAGGGGTACAGGGAATAGCTAACTATGGCTACACCTTC
CDR3aa: CAAGVQGIANYGYTF

j_gene: TRBJ1-5
abundance: once
v_gene: TRBV27
d_gene: TRBD1
CDR3nt: TGTGCCAGCAGTCCTACAGGGGGCCTGAAGGGCAATCAGCCCCAGCATTTT
CDR3aa: CASSPTGGLKGNQPQHF

j_gene: TRBJ1-2
abundance: once
v_gene: TRBV6-1
d_gene: TRBD1
CDR3nt: TGTGCCAGCAGTGGGACAGGGGAAGGCTACACCTTC
CDR3aa: CASSGTGEGYTF

j_gene: TRBJ1-2
abundance: few
v_gene: TRBV6-1
d_gene: .
CDR3nt: TGTGCCAGCAGTGGTCTTTGGAGCGGAAACTATGGCTACACCTTC
CDR3aa: CASSGLWSGNYGYTF

j_gene: TRBJ2-2
abundance: .
v_gene: TRBV6-5
d_gene: .
CDR3nt: TGTGCCAGCAGTTTCTATACCGGGGAGCTGTTTTTT
CDR3aa: CASSFYTGELFF

j_gene: TRBJ2-5
abundance: .
v_gene: TRBV3-1
d_gene: .
CDR3nt: TGTGCCAGCAGCCTAGGGCCCAAAGAGACCCAGTACTTC
CDR3aa: CASSLGPKETQYF

j_gene: TRBJ1-5
abundance: medium-sized
v_gene: TRBV24-1
d_gene: .
CDR3nt: TGTGCCACCAGTAGGGGGGATAGAGGGTGGCCCCAGCATTTT
CDR3aa: CATSRGDRGWPQHF

j_gene: TRBJ1-1
abundance: .
v_gene: TRBV20-1
d_gene: TRBD1
CDR3nt: TGCAGTGCCGTAAAGGGACAGTTGAACACTGAAGCTTTCTTT
CDR3aa: CSAVKGQLNTEAFF

j_gene: TRBJ1-6
abundance: .
v_gene: TRBV3-1
d_gene: TRBD1
CDR3nt: TGTGCCAGCAGCCAAGGCGTCCTACAGGGGGGACGGTCACCCCTCCACTTT
CDR3aa: CASSQGVLQGGRSPLHF

j_gene: TRBJ1-5
abundance: large
v_gene: TRBV12-3/TRBV12-4
d_gene: .
CDR3nt: TGTGCCAGCAGTTCAAGCGGGACCCTTGGGCCCCAGCATTTT
CDR3aa: CASSSSGTLGPQHF

j_gene: TRBJ2-7
abundance: few
v_gene: TRBV9
d_gene: TRBD1
CDR3nt: TGTGCCAGCAGCCCGCGGACAGGGGCGTGGGAGCAGTACTTC
CDR3aa: CASSPRTGAWEQYF

j_gene: TRBJ1-5
abundance: few
v_gene: TRBV19
d_gene: TRBD1
CDR3nt: TGTGCCAGTAGCAAGGGGGCTCGCAATCAGCCCCAGCATTTT
CDR3aa: CASSKGARNQPQHF

j_gene: TRBJ1-1
abundance: .
v_gene: TRBV5-8
d_gene: .
CDR3nt: TGTGCCAGCAGCTTGGCCGCAGGCTCGACCCAAACTTACACTGAAGCTTTCTTT
CDR3aa: CASSLAAGSTQTYTEAFF

j_gene: TRBJ2-2
abundance: .
v_gene: TRBV6-5
d_gene: TRBD2
CDR3nt: TGTGCCAGCAGTTACTTGAGCGGGAGGAGCACCGGGGAGCTGTTTTTT
CDR3aa: CASSYLSGRSTGELFF

j_gene: TRBJ2-3
abundance: .
v_gene: TRBV7-2
d_gene: .
CDR3nt: TGTGCCAGCAGCTTAGAACGGGCAGGGGGCACAGATACGCAGTATTTT
CDR3aa: CASSLERAGGTDTQYF

j_gene: TRBJ2-4
abundance: once
v_gene: TRBV21-1
d_gene: .
CDR3nt: TGTGCCAGCAGCACGTCCGGCTCCCCCCTAAGCAAAAACATTCAGTACTTC
CDR3aa: CASSTSGSPLSKNIQYF

j_gene: TRBJ1-5
abundance: medium-sized
v_gene: TRBV28
d_gene: .
CDR3nt: TGTGCCAGCAGTTCGGGGAAGCCCCAGCATTTT
CDR3aa: CASSSGKPQHF

j_gene: TRBJ1-5
abundance: .
v_gene: TRBV12-3/TRBV12-4
d_gene: .
CDR3nt: TGTGCCAGCAGTTTACGGCAGGGCAGCAATCAGCCCCAGCATTTT
CDR3aa: CASSLRQGSNQPQHF

j_gene: TRBJ1-2
abundance: .
v_gene: TRBV4-3
d_gene: TRBD1
CDR3nt: TGCGCCAGCAGCAAGGACAGGGGCGCGCGCAACTATGGCTACACCTTC
CDR3aa: CASSKDRGARNYGYTF

j_gene: TRBJ1-3
abundance: .
v_gene: TRBV7-2
d_gene: .
CDR3nt: TGTGCCAGCAGCTTAGCTCATGGGACGGGAAACACCATATATTTT
CDR3aa: CASSLAHGTGNTIYF

j_gene: TRBJ1-2
abundance: .
v_gene: TRBV6-5
d_gene: TRBD1
CDR3nt: TGTGCCAGCAGCTACATCAATCCGACAGGGGTCTATGGCTACACCTTC
CDR3aa: CASSYINPTGVYGYTF

j_gene: TRBJ1-2
abundance: .
v_gene: TRBV7-9
d_gene: .
CDR3nt: TGTGCCAGCAGCTTTGAGAGACAATCTGCTAACTATGGCTACACCTTC
CDR3aa: CASSFERQSANYGYTF

j_gene: TRBJ2-7
abundance: .
v_gene: TRBV19
d_gene: TRBD2
CDR3nt: TGTGCCAGTAGTAGCCGACTAGCGGGAGGTCGTGAGCAGTACTTC
CDR3aa: CASSSRLAGGREQYF

j_gene: TRBJ2-3
abundance: few
v_gene: TRBV25-1
d_gene: .
CDR3nt: TGTGCCAGCAGTGACCGGGCCGACGGGATAATCGCTACGCAGTATTTT
CDR3aa: CASSDRADGIIATQYF

j_gene: TRBJ1-1
abundance: .
v_gene: TRBV5-4
d_gene: .
CDR3nt: TGTGCCAGCAGCGCGAGAGGGTACACTGAAGCTTTCTTT
CDR3aa: CASSARGYTEAFF

j_gene: TRBJ1-6
abundance: .
v_gene: TRBV27
d_gene: .
CDR3nt: TGTGCCAGCAGTTTATCGAAGTGGAGTGGCCGATCACCCCTCCACTTT
CDR3aa: CASSLSKWSGRSPLHF

j_gene: TRBJ2-2
abundance: .
v_gene: TRBV12-3/TRBV12-4
d_gene: TRBD1
CDR3nt: TGTGCCAGCAGCTTCAACAGGGGGACGAACACCGGGGAGCTGTTTTTT
CDR3aa: CASSFNRGTNTGELFF

j_gene: TRBJ1-1
abundance: once
v_gene: TRBV5-4
d_gene: .
CDR3nt: TGTGCCAGCAGCCCCACCGCACGCGGCATGAACACTGAAGCTTTCTTT
CDR3aa: CASSPTARGMNTEAFF

j_gene: TRBJ1-1
abundance: .
v_gene: TRBV7-8
d_gene: TRBD1
CDR3nt: TGTGCCAGCACCTCGGGGCAGGGGGTCCAATCGAACACTGAAGCTTTCTTT
CDR3aa: CASTSGQGVQSNTEAFF

j_gene: TRBJ1-5
abundance: .
v_gene: TRBV7-9
d_gene: TRBD1
CDR3nt: TGTGCCAGCAGCGCCGGGACAGTCCTTAGCAATCAGCCCCAGCATTTT
CDR3aa: CASSAGTVLSNQPQHF

j_gene: TRBJ1-4
abundance: .
v_gene: TRBV20-1
d_gene: .
CDR3nt: TGCAGTGCTCCACTAATAGCAGGGCTGGGGGAAAAACTGTTTTTT
CDR3aa: CSAPLIAGLGEKLFF